The 4 T cell receptor beta chains given below trace back to one sample, sequenced in a study of shared clonotypes between healthy human individuals. Generated by immunoSEQ multiplex PCR, the TCRdb table keeps only in-frame clones and is missing some. Of about 660,000 clones listed, 74% are singletons. The specimen sequenced was memory CD4+ T cells sorted from blood. Subset: CD45RA-negative fraction. These receptors were collected from a woman aged 25-40 years in good health.

The sample holds many counts of this clone. The sample holds other DNA sequences that translate to the same CDR3. The chain carries TRBV7-9 and TRBJ1-1; D call uncertain. CDR1 SEHNR and CDR2 FQNEAQ come from the germline V gene (reference sequence). This CDR3 comprises 13 residues. Trimming cost V 2 bases and J 5 bases, with 9 bases left between them. This CDR3 is CASSLFRETEAFF. The DNA of the CDR3 is TGTGCCAGCAGCTTATTCCGGGAGACTGAAGCTTTCTTT.

With respect to this clone: A read error may be the cause here, since a much bigger clone is one base away. The CDR3 here is CASSLAGGPGETQYF. In nucleotides, the CDR3 is TGTGCCAGCAGCCTAGCGGGAGGGCCGGGGGAGACCCAGTACTTC. The rearrangement links TRBV4-2 to TRBJ2-5; TRBD2 aligns across 11 bases. Germline values: CDR1 LGHNA, CDR2 YNFKEQ. The CDR3 is 15 residues long. The V gene end was trimmed by 4 bases and the J gene end by 5 bases; junction bases not matched to a gene: 6.

The chain uses TRBV5-6 and TRBJ1-2; D unclear. The CDR3 is 14 amino acids. Trimming removed 0 bases from V and 2 bases from J, with 8 bases in between. CDR1 is SGHDT, CDR2 YYEEEE, per germline. In nucleotides, the CDR3 is TGTGCCAGCAGCTTGGTGAACAACAACTATGGCTACACCTTC. Its protein product is CASSLVNNNYGYTF.

This chain joins TRBV9 and TRBJ2-1, with TRBD2 matching over 9 bases. This CDR3 spans 15 amino acids. V dropped 2 bases and J dropped 5; count of bases not matched to a gene: 5. The germline V gene encodes CDR1 SGDLS and CDR2 YYNGEE. The CDR3 loop reads CASSVGLAGNNEQFF. CDR3 in DNA: TGTGCCAGCAGCGTCGGCCTAGCGGGAAACAATGAGCAGTTCTTC.